This T cell receptor beta chain originates from a study of type 1 and type 2 diabetes patients. Across the study: From PBMCs, CD4+ and CD8+ T cells were isolated by magnetic microbeads.

Standard classification criteria confirmed type 1 or type 2 diabetes in all patients. Donors had no other autoimmune disease or infection in four weeks. Peripheral blood, 7.5 to 10 milliliters per participant, was collected. Amplification started from genomic DNA. Multiplex PCR with 30 forward and 13 reverse primers amplified the TCR beta CDR3. TCRdb reanalysed the multiplex PCR reads using MiXCR and keeps one entry per CDR3 protein. Among some 250,000 distinct CDR3 sequences, 45% to 60% were seen once, and the ten largest hold roughly an eighth. This clonotype has only a few counts. This TCR derives from a man aged 18-30 years with type 2 diabetes. What was sequenced was peripheral blood mononuclear cells (PBMCs).

In DNA form, the CDR3 reads TGCGCCAGCAGTGTGGGACAGGGGAATGTATACGAGCAGTACTTC. This encodes CASSVGQGNVYEQYF. V usage is TRBV10-1 and J usage is TRBJ2-7; 10 bases match TRBD1. CDR1 is WNHNN and CDR2 is SYGVQD in the germline V gene (reference sequence). After removal of 4 bases from V and 4 bases from J, the junction contained 7 bases not matched to a gene. The CDR3 length is 15 residues.